The clone carrying this T cell receptor (beta chain) showed up many times. What it recognizes is unknown. The data belong to a study of molecular identifiers for immune sequencing clone quantification. The wider study: Replicates involved a five-way split of RNA from around 20,000 or 100,000 naive CD8 cells, with sequencing of four.

TCRdb reanalysed the PCR reads using MiXCR and keeps one entry per CDR3 protein. Seen here are about 510,000 distinct CDR3 sequences, 20% to 25% observed once, and the top ten hold approximately 0.84%. From about 21,000 to 970,000 sorted cells, naive CD8 libraries were generated with 10%, 30% or 50% RNA. Findings and caveats of the study: Sharing of a barcode by identical TCR molecules could cause highly expanded clone sizes to be underestimated. Beyond 20 RNA copies, clones held over 99% of effector molecules, compared with under 1% in naive cells.

Trimming cost V 0 bases and J 5 bases, with 10 bases left between them. This CDR3 is 14 amino acids long. Germline assignment: CDR1 SGHKS and CDR2 YYEKEE (reference sequence). This clonotype was sampled from a human donor in good health. Some libraries in this study had Jurkat cell RNA spiked in. The sequencing sample was made of naive CD8+ T cells from blood, with Jurkat cell RNA spiked in. The subset denotes: FACS-sorted CD8+CD4-CCR7+CD45RA+ naive T cells. V usage is TRBV5-5 and J usage is TRBJ2-3; no clear D gene. DNA for the CDR3: TGTGCCAGCAGCTTGGCTACCAACCTAGATACGCAGTATTTT. Translated: CASSLATNLDTQYF.